Listed below are T cell receptor beta chains from one sample, sequenced in a study of blood T cell repertoires in COVID-19. Generated by immunoSEQ multiplex PCR, the TCRdb table keeps only in-frame clones and is missing some. The sample comprises approximately 250,000 clones, 88% of which are singletons, and roughly 10% rests with the top ten. Sequencing input: peripheral blood. These receptors all come from a woman in her 70s with COVID-19, enrolled during active disease. Each CDR3 is given with its conserved first and last residue. D genes are given only for firm matches. Not all rows give a size; the values are once, few, many and, for expanded clones, a class.

CDR3aa | CDR3nt | abundance | j_gene | v_gene | d_gene
CASSLNPRGSTDTQYF | TGTGCCAGCAGCTTAAACCCCCGGGGAAGCACAGATACGCAGTATTTT | . | TRBJ2-3 | TRBV7-3 | .
CASSVTMGGDTQYF | TGTGCCAGCAGCGTTACTATGGGAGGAGATACGCAGTATTTT | . | TRBJ2-3 | TRBV9 | .
CASSAWTGGNTEAFF | TGTGCCAGCAGTGCCTGGACAGGCGGGAACACTGAAGCTTTCTTT | . | TRBJ1-1 | TRBV28 | TRBD1
CASSQGALPAVRNSPLHF | TGTGCCAGCAGCCAAGGGGCGCTACCCGCCGTACGTAATTCACCCCTCCACTTT | . | TRBJ1-6 | TRBV3-1/TRBV3-2 | .
CASAPRMNTEAFF | TGTGCCAGCGCCCCCAGGATGAACACTGAAGCTTTCTTT | . | TRBJ1-1 | TRBV27 | .
CASSPAGAIPRDEQFF | TGTGCCAGCTCACCAGCGGGAGCCATCCCTAGGGATGAGCAGTTCTTC | . | TRBJ2-1 | TRBV18 | TRBD2
CASSLGRGNNEQFF | TGTGCCAGCAGCTTAGGCAGGGGTAACAATGAGCAGTTCTTC | once | TRBJ2-1 | TRBV11-3 | .
CASSSTGGKARDTQYF | TGTGCCAGCAGTTCGACAGGGGGGAAAGCTCGAGATACGCAGTATTTT | . | TRBJ2-3 | TRBV28 | TRBD1
CASSQSRAEVTEAFF | TGTGCCAGCAGCCAATCCAGGGCTGAGGTCACTGAAGCTTTCTTT | . | TRBJ1-1 | TRBV11-1 | .
CASSLAPAGVRYYEQYF | TGTGCCAGCAGCTTAGCGCCTGCAGGGGTGCGCTACTACGAGCAGTACTTC | . | TRBJ2-7 | TRBV7-2 | .
CASSQGREKLFF | TGTGCCAGCAGCCAAGGCCGGGAAAAACTGTTTTTT | . | TRBJ1-4 | TRBV3-1/TRBV3-2 | .
CASSQDGWEDDTDYEQFF | TGTGCCAGCAGCCAAGATGGTTGGGAGGACGATACCGATTATGAGCAGTTCTTC | once | TRBJ2-1 | TRBV3-1/TRBV3-2 | .
CASSLEDRIYGYTF | TGCGCCAGCAGCTTGGAGGACAGAATCTATGGCTACACCTTC | . | TRBJ1-2 | TRBV5-1 | .
CASSLRDGGGRLHF | TGTGCCAGCAGCCTGAGAGATGGTGGCGGGAGGCTCCACTTC | . | TRBJ2-7 | TRBV5-6 | TRBD2
CASRIAGRYNEQFF | TGTGCCAGCAGAATAGCGGGAAGATACAATGAGCAGTTCTTC | . | TRBJ2-1 | TRBV28 | TRBD2
CASSNRQGQTEQFF | TGTGCCAGCAGTAATAGACAGGGGCAGACTGAGCAGTTCTTC | . | TRBJ2-1 | TRBV6-1 | TRBD1
CASSLSSVAGGQETQYF | TGTGCCAGCAGCTTAAGCTCCGTGGCGGGGGGCCAAGAGACCCAGTACTTC | . | TRBJ2-5 | TRBV7-3 | TRBD2
CASSLRTSGRETQYF | TGTGCCAGCAGCTTACGGACTAGCGGGAGGGAGACCCAGTACTTC | few | TRBJ2-5 | TRBV11-3 | TRBD2
CASSALAGGLYNEQFF | TGTGCCAGCAGCGCTCTAGCGGGAGGTCTATACAATGAGCAGTTCTTC | . | TRBJ2-1 | TRBV7-6 | TRBD2
CASSLTRKREGQNTGELFF | TGTGCCAGCAGCTTAACACGCAAGCGGGAGGGCCAGAACACCGGGGAGCTGTTTTTT | . | TRBJ2-2 | TRBV5-4 | TRBD2
CASSHSNTEAFF | TGTGCCAGCAGCCATTCGAACACTGAAGCTTTCTTT | . | TRBJ1-1 | TRBV12-3/TRBV12-4 | .
CASTNQGGLNTEAFF | TGTGCCAGCACGAACCAGGGAGGACTGAACACTGAAGCTTTCTTT | . | TRBJ1-1 | TRBV6-5 | .